One sample yielded the 24 T cell receptor beta chains listed below, sequenced in a study of PD-1 blockade in classical Hodgkin lymphoma. This table comes from immunoSEQ multiplex PCR, and its TCRdb copy is limited to in-frame clones, with some not included. The data show 20,000 to 25,000 clones, around three quarters seen once. Time point meaning: cycle 4 day 1 (C4D1), after less than 7 weeks of nivolumab. Each patient experienced a relapse that followed autologous stem cell transplantation, and brentuximab vedotin exposure varied. Using magnetic negative selection, the CD4+ T cells were separated out of thawed PBMCs. The sample in question was CD4+ T cells from blood, obtained before the fourth cycle of nivolumab. All receptors derive from a human donor with classical Hodgkin lymphoma.

The gene calls are TRBV6-5 and TRBJ2-7; 9 nucleotides align to TRBD1. This CDR3 region has 15 residues. J gave up 4 bases and V 7 bases, and 11 bases lay outside the gene matches. Germline CDR1 MNHEY, CDR2 SVGAGI. For the CDR3, the DNA is TGTGCCAGCACCACCACCGGGACAGGGATTTACGAGCAGTACTTC. It translates to CASTTTGTGIYEQYF.

The J gene is TRBJ2-7, the V gene TRBV5-6; 8 positions agree with TRBD2. The ends lost 0 bases at V and 3 bases at J; junction bases unmatched: 11. The germline V gene encodes CDR1 SGHDT and CDR2 YYEEEE. The CDR3 has 17 residues. The CDR3: CASSLAISGTRDYEQYF. The CDR3 DNA reads as TGTGCCAGCAGCTTGGCCATATCCGGGACTAGGGACTACGAGCAGTACTTC.

This clone came up once. The chain links TRBV18 to TRBJ2-5; possible D gene TRBD1, 5 bases. The ends were cut back, 3 bases at V and 5 bases at J, with 16 bases in the middle. The CDR3 loop spans 15 amino acids. Germline lookup yields CDR1 KGHSH and CDR2 LQKENI. CDR3 sequence reads: CASSPSDTSRETQYF. The CDR3 DNA follows: TGTGCCAGCTCACCGTCGGACACGTCGAGGGAGACCCAGTACTTC.

This clone has just a few counts. The rearrangement joins TRBV5-4 to TRBJ2-2; 7 bases are shared with TRBD1. Germline-derived CDR1 and CDR2 are SGHNT and YYREEE (reference sequence). Losses at the gene ends were 5 bases for V and 4 bases for J; bases not matched to a gene: 11. The CDR3 consists of 16 residues. The CDR3 sequence is CASRLGTAEPTGELFF. The CDR3 coding sequence is TGTGCCAGCAGATTAGGGACAGCGGAACCCACCGGGGAGCTGTTTTTT.

This clone was counted a single time. The CDR3 region is CASSPELAGSTDTQYF. The CDR3 nucleotides read TGCGCCAGCAGCCCGGAACTAGCGGGAAGCACAGATACGCAGTATTTT. The chain links TRBV5-1 to TRBJ2-3; 10 bases line up with TRBD2. Trimming removed 4 bases from V and 0 bases from J; junction bases left unmatched: 5. The CDR3 is 16 amino acids. Germline V CDR1 and CDR2: SGHRS, YFSETQ. The whole variable domain, remainder taken from reference TRBV5-1 and TRBJ2-3, is KAGVTQTPRYLIKTRGQQVTLSCSPISGHRSVSWYQQTPGQGLQFLFEYFSETQRNKGNFPGRFSGRQFSNSRSEMNVSTLELGDSALYLCASSPELAGSTDTQYFGPGTRLTVL.

The chain is built from TRBV6-4 and TRBJ1-1, with 8 bases fitting TRBD1. Per the germline V gene, CDR1 is MRHNA and CDR2 is SNTAGT. After removal of 5 bases from V and 7 bases from J, the junction contained 9 bases not matched to a gene. The CDR3 is 14 amino acids. The DNA for the CDR3 is TGTGCCAGCAGTTCCCAGGGGGCAGGGGGTGAAGCTTTCTTT. It specifies CASSSQGAGGEAFF.

V and J are TRBV6-5 and TRBJ2-3, with TRBD2 matching over 12 bases. V was pared by 3 bases and J by 14 bases, with 9 bases of the junction left unmatched. Germline CDR1 is MNHEY and CDR2 is SVGAGI. The CDR3 length is 14 residues. The CDR3 DNA reads as TGTGCCAGCAGTTATCGGGCCACTAGCGGGGGGACGTATTTT. This gives the protein CASSYRATSGGTYF.

The V and J genes are TRBV7-2 and TRBJ1-6, with unresolved D. In germline, CDR1 is SGHTA, CDR2 FQGNSA. V was cut by 1 base and J by 9 bases, with 10 bases left in between. The CDR3 totals 14 residues. The CDR3: CASSLGRRGSPLHF. In nucleotides, the CDR3 is TGTGCCAGCAGCTTAGGCAGGCGTGGTTCACCCCTCCACTTT. The variable domain in full, completed from reference TRBV7-2 and TRBJ1-6, reads GAGVSQSPSNKVTEKGKDVELRCDPISGHTALYWYRQSLGQGLEFLIYFQGNSAPDKSGLPSDRFSAERTGGSVSTLTIQRTQQEDSAVYLCASSLGRRGSPLHFGNGTRLTVT.

The chain combines TRBV7-9 with TRBJ2-7; 9 nucleotides line up with TRBD1. Germline CDR1 is SEHNR and CDR2 is FQNEAQ (reference sequence). V lost 1 base and J lost 4; bases outside the gene matches: 2. The CDR3 consists of 14 residues. The CDR3 here is CASSLGQGGYEQYF. In DNA form, the CDR3 reads TGTGCCAGCAGCTTAGGACAGGGGGGATACGAGCAGTACTTC. The full variable domain, completed using reference TRBV7-9 and TRBJ2-7, is DTGVSQNPRHKITKRGQNVTFRCDPISEHNRLYWYRQTLGQGPEFLTYFQNEAQLEKSRLLSDRFSAERPKGSFSTLEIQRTEQGDSAMYLCASSLGQGGYEQYFGPGTRLTVT.

The chain recombines TRBV18 with TRBJ2-3, with a possible D match to TRBD2 (5 bases). The CDR3 extends over 16 amino acids. CDR1 KGHSH and CDR2 LQKENI come from the germline V gene. V was shortened by 3 bases and J by 3 bases, with 16 bases between the two germline ends. This CDR3 is CASSPRTQGMTDTQYF. CDR3 in DNA: TGTGCCAGCTCACCGCGGACTCAAGGGATGACAGATACGCAGTATTTT.

The chain employs TRBV7-2 and TRBJ2-3, with D hard to call. Trimming removed 1 base at V and 2 bases at J, with 10 bases between. The length of the CDR3 is 15 residues. Germline CDR1 and CDR2: SGHTA and FQGNSA. CDR3 protein: CASSLGVGITDTQYF. The CDR3 bases are TGTGCCAGCAGCTTAGGTGTCGGAATCACAGATACGCAGTATTTT.

The chain combines TRBV5-1 with TRBJ2-7, with 9 bases lining up with TRBD1. V lost 0 bases, J lost 6 bases, and 7 bases stayed unmatched. Germline CDR1 and CDR2: SGHRS and YFSETQ. The CDR3 runs to 15 residues. This CDR3 is CASSLEGQGIFEQYF. In nucleotides, the CDR3 is TGCGCCAGCAGCTTGGAGGGACAGGGAATATTCGAGCAGTACTTC. The variable domain in full, with the rest retrieved from reference TRBV5-1 and TRBJ2-7, is KAGVTQTPRYLIKTRGQQVTLSCSPISGHRSVSWYQQTPGQGLQFLFEYFSETQRNKGNFPGRFSGRQFSNSRSEMNVSTLELGDSALYLCASSLEGQGIFEQYFGPGTRLTVT.

Concerning this clone itself: At one of its ends the junction is not consistent with the germline gene, which may arise from a read error. The rearrangement links TRBV19 to TRBJ2-2; 10 bases fit TRBD2. This CDR3 has 14 residues. Germline V gene data show CDR1 as LNHDA and CDR2 as SQIVND (reference sequence). CDR3 sequence reads: CASTSGVNTGELFF. CDR3 DNA sequence: TGTGCAAGTACTAGCGGGGTGAACACCGGGGAGCTGTTTTTT. Combining the CDR3 with reference TRBV19 and TRBJ2-2 gives the whole variable domain DGGITQSPKYLFRKEGQNVTLSCEQNLNHDAMYWYRQDPGQGLRLIYYSQIVNDFQKGDIAEGYSVSREKKESFPLTVTSAQKNPTAFYLCASTSGVNTGELFFGEGSRLTVL.

The J gene is TRBJ1-2, the V gene TRBV6-6, with a weak D call TRBD1 (6 bases). Germline V CDR1 and CDR2: MNHNY, SVGAGI (reference sequence). V dropped 5 bases and J dropped 2 bases, with 9 bases sitting between them. The CDR3 consists of 13 residues. CDR3 in amino acids: CASSQGQNYGYTF. The CDR3 DNA reads TGTGCCAGCAGTCAAGGACAGAACTATGGCTACACCTTC.

Only a few counts were recorded for this clone. CDR3 DNA sequence: TGCGCCAGCAGCCCTATACAGGAGAACACTGAAGCTTTCTTT. Its translation is CASSPIQENTEAFF. The chain couples TRBV4-1 to TRBJ1-1, with D tentatively TRBD1 (5 bases). Trimming stripped 4 bases from V and 1 base from J, with 10 bases between. The CDR3 loop spans 14 amino acids. Per germline, CDR1 MGHRA and CDR2 YSYEKL.

This clone was seen once. This CDR3 is CASSFVRGLFNEQFF. CDR3 nucleotides: TGTGCCAGCAGTTTTGTCAGGGGGCTTTTCAATGAGCAGTTCTTC. The chain carries TRBV27 and TRBJ2-1; 8 bases align to TRBD1. The germline CDR1 and CDR2 sequences are MNHEY and SMNVEV (reference sequence). There are 15 residues in the CDR3. The V segment lost 3 bases and the J segment 6 bases; nucleotides outside the gene matches: 7.

V and J are TRBV6-5 and TRBJ1-4, with D perhaps matching TRBD1 (5 bases). The CDR3 totals 14 residues. Trimming cost V 2 bases and J 7 bases, with 11 bases left between them. Germline CDR1 and CDR2: MNHEY and SVGAGI. The CDR3 spells CASSYGWGSEKLFF. The CDR3 DNA is TGTGCCAGCAGTTACGGATGGGGCTCTGAAAAACTGTTTTTT.

This clone was seen just once. The chain employs TRBV29-1 and TRBJ1-1; D is undetermined. This CDR3 has 13 amino acids. Trimming removed 7 bases at V and 2 bases at J, with 14 bases between. Germline lookup yields CDR1 SQVTM and CDR2 ANQGSEA. The CDR3 loop is CSAYGRGNTEAFF. DNA of the CDR3: TGCAGCGCGTATGGAAGAGGAAACACTGAAGCTTTCTTT.

The J gene is TRBJ2-1, the V gene TRBV7-9, with 8 bases matching TRBD1. Germline loops: CDR1 SEHNR, CDR2 FQNEAQ (reference sequence). V dropped 4 bases and J dropped 12; count of bases not matched to a gene: 11. The CDR3 totals 14 residues. DNA of the CDR3: TGTGCCAGCAGCTCACCCGACAGGGGAGTCAGGCAGTTCTTC. This gives the protein CASSSPDRGVRQFF.

The rearrangement uses TRBV5-6 and TRBJ1-2, with D tentatively TRBD1 (5 bases). This CDR3 spans 15 amino acids. CDR1 is SGHDT, CDR2 YYEEEE, per germline. Trimming removed 5 bases at V and 6 bases at J, with 20 bases between. The CDR3 nucleotides are TGTGCCAGCAGACCCTCCGGGGGAAGTAAGGATGGCTACACCTTC. It codes for CASRPSGGSKDGYTF.

V usage is TRBV28 and J usage is TRBJ1-4, with TRBD1 matching 7 bases. The CDR3 loop spans 16 amino acids. The junction had 16 bases not matched to a gene; V was cut back by 8 bases and J by 7 bases. Germline V lookup: CDR1 MDHEN, CDR2 SYDVKM. The CDR3: CASSGTELYYTEKLFF. The CDR3 DNA is TGTGCCAGCTCCGGGACAGAGCTGTACTACACTGAAAAACTGTTTTTT.

The genes are TRBV2 and TRBJ2-4; no clear D gene. Trimming removed 6 bases at V and 0 bases at J, with 6 bases between. Germline lookup yields CDR1 SNHLY and CDR2 FYNNEI. This CDR3 is built from 13 residues. CDR3 amino acids: CASRDGAKNIQYF. The CDR3 DNA is TGTGCCAGCAGGGACGGAGCCAAAAACATTCAGTACTTC.

J is TRBJ2-2 and V is TRBV5-5; weak D call: TRBD1 (8 bases). Trimming removed 3 bases from V and 6 bases from J, with 15 bases in between. CDR3 length equals 15 residues. Per the germline V gene, CDR1 is SGHKS and CDR2 is YYEKEE (reference sequence). CDR3 in amino acids: CASSYRGGLSGELFF. The CDR3 DNA reads TGTGCCAGCAGCTACAGGGGGGGCTTGTCCGGGGAGCTGTTTTTT.

V and J are TRBV7-9 and TRBJ1-1, with 9 bases fitting TRBD1. Trimming removed 1 base from V and 7 bases from J; junction bases left unmatched: 7. This CDR3 spans 15 amino acids. Germline CDR1 SEHNR, CDR2 FQNEAQ (reference sequence). CDR3 in DNA: TGTGCCAGCAGCTTAGGGGACAGGGAACATGGTGAAGCTTTCTTT. As protein: CASSLGDREHGEAFF.